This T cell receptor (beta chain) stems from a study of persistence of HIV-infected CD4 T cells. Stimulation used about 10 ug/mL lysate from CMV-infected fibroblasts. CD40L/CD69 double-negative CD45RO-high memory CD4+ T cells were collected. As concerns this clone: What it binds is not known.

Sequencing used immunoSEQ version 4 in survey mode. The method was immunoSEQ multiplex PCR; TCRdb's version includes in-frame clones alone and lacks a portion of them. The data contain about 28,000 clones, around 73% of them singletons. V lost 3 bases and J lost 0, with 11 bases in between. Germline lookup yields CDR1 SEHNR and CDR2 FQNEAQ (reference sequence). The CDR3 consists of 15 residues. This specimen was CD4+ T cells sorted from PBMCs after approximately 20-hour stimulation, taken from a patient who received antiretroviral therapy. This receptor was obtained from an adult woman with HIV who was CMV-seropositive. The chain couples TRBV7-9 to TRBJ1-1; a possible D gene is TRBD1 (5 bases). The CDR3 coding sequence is TGTGCCAGCAGCTTGGGGACGGCCATGAACACTGAAGCTTTCTTT. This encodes CASSLGTAMNTEAFF.